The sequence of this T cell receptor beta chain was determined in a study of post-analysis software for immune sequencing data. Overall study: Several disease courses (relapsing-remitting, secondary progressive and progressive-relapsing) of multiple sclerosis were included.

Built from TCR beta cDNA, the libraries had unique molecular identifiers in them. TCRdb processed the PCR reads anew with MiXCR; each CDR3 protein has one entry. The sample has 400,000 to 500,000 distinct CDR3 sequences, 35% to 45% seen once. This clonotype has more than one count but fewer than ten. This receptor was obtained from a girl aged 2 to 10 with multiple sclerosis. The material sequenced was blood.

The CDR3, as DNA: TGTGCCAGCAGTTACCGTTTCTCTGGGGTGACCGAAAAACTGTTTTTT. It translates to CASSYRFSGVTEKLFF. The V call is TRBV6-5, the J call TRBJ1-4; D not certain. Germline CDR1 reads MNHEY; CDR2 reads SVGAGI. Trimming removed 2 bases at V and 8 bases at J, with 18 bases between. This CDR3 is built from 16 residues.